One and the same sample provided the 29 T cell receptor beta chains below, sequenced in a study of T-cell memory formation after mild COVID-19. TCRdb re-derived calls from the 5' RACE reads in MiXCR, one entry per CDR3 protein. The data hold about 430,000 distinct CDR3 sequences, with approximately 24% observed a single time. Sequencing used PBMCs or a T cell subset sorted from them (not recorded which). Receptors were obtained from an adult woman who had mild COVID-19 (a few samples of this study predate the infection). Cell type and time point are not known.

This clonotype was counted between two and nine times. The chain recombines TRBV29-1 with TRBJ2-2; D gene uncertain. V dropped 2 bases and J dropped 6 bases, with 10 bases sitting between them. The length of the CDR3 is 13 residues. Germline lookup yields CDR1 SQVTM and CDR2 ANQGSEA. The DNA for the CDR3 is TGCAGCGTTGAACCCGGGCGTTCCGGGGAGCTGTTTTTT. The encoded protein is CSVEPGRSGELFF.

This clonotype was counted a few times. This CDR3 reads CASSLASIRGIQETQYF. CDR3 sequence (DNA): TGTGCCAGCAGCTTAGCGTCTATCAGGGGGATCCAAGAGACCCAGTACTTC. This chain uses TRBV7-6 with TRBJ2-5, with 7 positions matching TRBD1. Germline V gene lookup returns CDR1 SGHVS and CDR2 FNYEAQ. Unmatched junction bases numbered 8, after V lost 0 bases and J lost 1 base. The CDR3 has 17 residues.

The genes are TRBV7-9 and TRBJ2-1, with a possible D match to TRBD2 (7 bases). This CDR3 comprises 16 residues. V lost 6 bases and J 2 bases, leaving 17 bases between the germline ends. Germline V CDR1 and CDR2: SEHNR, FQNEAQ (reference sequence). This chain's CDR3 is CASRSPAGAAYNEQFF. In DNA, the CDR3 is TGTGCCAGCAGGTCCCCGGCGGGGGCTGCCTACAATGAGCAGTTCTTC.

This clonotype has a handful of counts. V usage is TRBV7-9 and J usage is TRBJ2-1; 12 bases agree with TRBD2. After removal of 5 bases from V and 8 bases from J, the junction contained 7 bases not matched to a gene. CDR3 size: 15 residues. Germline V gives CDR1 SEHNR, CDR2 FQNEAQ (reference sequence). CDR3 amino acids: CASSPLAGGPDEQFF. For the CDR3, the DNA is TGTGCCAGCAGCCCGCTAGCGGGGGGGCCTGATGAGCAGTTCTTC.

V usage is TRBV6-4 and J usage is TRBJ2-7; 10 nucleotides agree with TRBD2. The CDR3 sequence is 18 residues long. Germline-derived CDR1 and CDR2 are MRHNA and SNTAGT. J gave up 0 bases and V 1 base, and 9 bases lay outside the gene matches. The CDR3: CASSDCFGGLANSYEQYF. CDR3 DNA: TGTGCCAGCAGTGACTGTTTCGGGGGACTAGCGAACTCCTACGAGCAGTACTTC.

This clonotype has just a few counts. For the CDR3, the DNA is TGCAGTGCTAACCCGAAGGGCAGGCAAGAGACCCAGTACTTC. Translated: CSANPKGRQETQYF. The chain is built from TRBV20-1 and TRBJ2-5; D ambiguous. From germline, CDR1 is DFQATT and CDR2 SNEGSKA (reference sequence). CDR3 size: 14 residues. V lost 4 bases and J lost 2, with 14 bases in between.

In this sample, this clonotype turned up a few times. CDR3 region: CASSLHPGANTGELFF. The CDR3 bases are TGCGCCAGCAGCTTGCATCCGGGAGCGAACACCGGGGAGCTGTTTTTT. This chain connects TRBV5-1 to TRBJ2-2; possible D gene TRBD2, 6 bases. Germline loops: CDR1 SGHRS, CDR2 YFSETQ. This CDR3 spans 16 amino acids. Trimming removed 1 base from V and 0 bases from J, with 10 bases in between.

V is TRBV20-1 and J is TRBJ2-2; 7 nucleotides align to TRBD1. The V gene's germline CDR1 is DFQATT and CDR2 SNEGSKA (reference sequence). CDR3 length: 14 amino acids. With V trimmed by 6 bases and J by 0 bases, 4 bases remained unmatched. CDR3 sequence (DNA): TGCAGTGCACCGGGACAGTCGAACACCGGGGAGCTGTTTTTT. This encodes CSAPGQSNTGELFF.

The sample holds a few counts of this clonotype. This chain's CDR3 is CSATDNLNTEAFF. CDR3 nucleotide sequence: TGCAGTGCTACTGACAACCTTAACACTGAAGCTTTCTTT. This sequence joins TRBV20-1 and TRBJ1-1; D remains unclear. Per the germline V gene, CDR1 is DFQATT and CDR2 is SNEGSKA (reference sequence). The CDR3 is made up of 13 amino acids. Trimming removed 4 bases at V and 2 bases at J, with 11 bases between.

The rearrangement uses TRBV6-2 or TRBV6-3 and TRBJ2-7; perhaps TRBD2 as D (6 bases). Trimming took 8 bases from V and 2 from J, leaving 10 bases between them. This CDR3 comprises 12 residues. The germline V gene encodes CDR1 MNHEY and CDR2 SVGEGT. CDR3 nucleotides: TGTGCCAGCGGAGGGGTGGCCTACGAGCAGTACTTC. The encoded protein is CASGGVAYEQYF.

This chain uses TRBV20-1 with TRBJ2-2; 9 nucleotides match TRBD1. The CDR3 is 14 amino acids. Germline V gives CDR1 DFQATT, CDR2 SNEGSKA (reference sequence). Trimming removed 5 bases from V and 5 bases from J; junction bases left unmatched: 6. The CDR3 region has the DNA TGCAGTGCTCAACCGGGACAGGGAACCGGGGAGCTGTTTTTT. This sequence encodes CSAQPGQGTGELFF.

The chain combines TRBV19 with TRBJ2-3, with TRBD2 matching 14 bases. With V trimmed by 0 bases and J by 8 bases, 7 bases remained unmatched. Per the germline V gene, CDR1 is LNHDA and CDR2 is SQIVND (reference sequence). This CDR3 comprises 17 residues. CDR3 bases: TGTGCCAGTAGTATAGATCGGGGGACTAGCGGGAGTCGTACGCAGTATTTT. Translated: CASSIDRGTSGSRTQYF.

This sequence joins TRBV4-2 and TRBJ1-2, with D hard to call. The CDR3 has 17 residues. With 6 bases removed from V and 8 bases from J, the gap between germline ends came to 28 bases. Germline assignment: CDR1 LGHNA and CDR2 YNFKEQ. In nucleotides, the CDR3 is TGTGCCAGCAGACTTCAGGAGGAGGGCCCCTGGGCCAGAGGCTACACCTTC. Protein product: CASRLQEEGPWARGYTF.

The chain carries TRBV6-5 and TRBJ2-1; TRBD2 might be the D (5 bases). V was clipped by 8 bases and J by 5 bases, with 16 bases between them. The CDR3 covers 14 residues. Per the germline V gene, CDR1 is MNHEY and CDR2 is SVGAGI. CDR3 DNA: TGTGCCAGCGATCCGGGAAGGAACAACAATGAGCAGTTCTTC. Amino acids: CASDPGRNNNEQFF.

The chain links TRBV29-1 to TRBJ1-1; D gene ambiguous. There are 14 residues in the CDR3. V was shortened by 3 bases and J by 6 bases, with 17 bases between the two germline ends. Germline CDR1 is SQVTM and CDR2 is ANQGSEA. This CDR3 reads CSVDSPRRPAEAFF. In nucleotides, the CDR3 is TGCAGCGTTGATAGCCCACGGCGCCCCGCTGAAGCTTTCTTT.

V is TRBV4-3 and J is TRBJ2-1; 8 nucleotides align to TRBD1. After removal of 1 base from V and 5 bases from J, the junction contained 4 bases not matched to a gene. This CDR3 contains 15 residues. Germline CDR1 reads LGHNA; CDR2 reads YSLEER. As DNA, the CDR3 is TGCGCCAGCAGCCAAGTAGGGACAGGAAACAATGAGCAGTTCTTC. This translates into CASSQVGTGNNEQFF.

This clonotype was picked up a small number of times. J is TRBJ2-5 and V is TRBV7-9, with D hard to call. Germline V CDR1 and CDR2: SEHNR, FQNEAQ (reference sequence). The V end was cut by 1 base, the J end by 5 bases, with 14 bases between. CDR3 length equals 15 residues. CDR3 DNA sequence: TGTGCCAGCAGCTTAGGGACGATCCTGGGGGAGACCCAGTACTTC. It translates to CASSLGTILGETQYF.

The chain is built from TRBV12-3 or TRBV12-4 and TRBJ2-5; D could derive from TRBD1 or TRBD2 (5 bases each). V lost 3 bases and J lost 5, with 22 bases in between. This CDR3 spans 17 amino acids. CDR3 in amino acids: CASSFLPGPRSGETQYF. The CDR3 DNA reads as TGTGCCAGCAGTTTCTTACCGGGACCTAGATCGGGGGAGACCCAGTACTTC.

The V call is TRBV5-1, the J call TRBJ2-3; D ambiguous. The CDR3 is 15 amino acids. CDR1 is SGHRS and CDR2 is YFSETQ in the germline V gene. V lost 2 bases, J lost 0 bases, and 10 bases lay in between. The CDR3 DNA reads as TGCGCCAGCAGCTTTGGTGGACGAAGCACAGATACGCAGTATTTT. Its protein product is CASSFGGRSTDTQYF.

This CDR3 is CASSYNGQQNQPQHF. The CDR3 DNA reads TGCGCCAGCAGCTACAACGGACAACAGAATCAGCCCCAGCATTTT. The chain employs TRBV5-1 and TRBJ1-5; a weak D match, TRBD1 (5 bases). Germline values: CDR1 SGHRS, CDR2 YFSETQ. CDR3 length equals 15 residues. V dropped 3 bases and J dropped 4 bases, with 14 bases sitting between them.

This clonotype showed up many times. The V and J genes are TRBV29-1 and TRBJ2-1, with no clear D. V lost 8 bases, J lost 9 bases, and 17 bases lay in between. In germline, CDR1 is SQVTM, CDR2 ANQGSEA. The CDR3 spans 12 residues. CDR3 amino acids: CSTQTLQGEQFF. The DNA for the CDR3 is TGCAGCACTCAGACACTGCAAGGTGAGCAGTTCTTC.

This clonotype has just a few counts. The V call is TRBV14, the J call TRBJ2-1; D is possibly TRBD2 (5 bases). Germline V gene sequence: CDR1 SGHDN, CDR2 FVKESK. Trimming pared 4 bases from V and 7 bases from J, leaving 8 bases between. The length of the CDR3 is 12 residues. In DNA form, the CDR3 reads TGTGCCAGCAGCCGGGGAGCAAATGAGCAGTTCTTC. Its protein product is CASSRGANEQFF.

Only a few counts were recorded for this clonotype. The V call is TRBV24-1, the J call TRBJ1-2; 7 bases are a match to TRBD1. V was pared by 4 bases and J by 13 bases, with 11 bases of the junction left unmatched. There are 13 residues in the CDR3. Germline-derived CDR1 and CDR2 are KGHDR and SFDVKD. The CDR3: CATSDRRDSKTTF. CDR3 nucleotides: TGTGCCACCAGTGACCGCAGGGACAGCAAGACCACCTTC.

The chain joins TRBV27 to TRBJ1-2; D possibly corresponds to TRBD1 (5 bases). Germline values: CDR1 MNHEY, CDR2 SMNVEV (reference sequence). V dropped 5 bases and J dropped 8 bases, with 24 bases sitting between them. The CDR3 spans 16 residues. The DNA of the CDR3 is TGTGCCAGCAGTCCGATCGGGACGGAGAGGCTATTAGGCTACACCTTC. The encoded protein is CASSPIGTERLLGYTF.

This clonotype was observed a handful of times. The chain employs TRBV5-1 and TRBJ1-6; D is uncertain. CDR1 SGHRS and CDR2 YFSETQ come from the germline V gene. Trimming took 3 bases from V and 9 from J, leaving 13 bases between them. The CDR3 has 14 amino acids. The CDR3 sequence is CASSSAYTISPLHF. In DNA form, the CDR3 reads TGCGCCAGCAGCTCGGCATACACGATTTCACCCCTCCACTTT.

Only a few counts were recorded for this clonotype. The chain has TRBV12-3 or TRBV12-4 and TRBJ2-7, with D perhaps TRBD1 (5 bases). The V and J ends lost 6 bases and 3 bases respectively, with 9 bases between them. CDR3 length: 12 residues. The CDR3 loop is CASRGVYYEQYF. CDR3 coding DNA: TGTGCCAGCAGAGGGGTTTACTACGAGCAGTACTTC.

This clonotype was detected a few times. The chain links TRBV7-2 to TRBJ2-3, with a weak D call TRBD2 (6 bases). CDR1 is SGHTA and CDR2 is FQGNSA in the germline V gene. The CDR3 spans 17 residues. V was trimmed by 4 bases and J by 4 bases, leaving 21 bases between them. CDR3 sequence (DNA): TGTGCCAGCAGCTGGGATAGGAGGGGACCTTCCTCAGATACGCAGTATTTT. Amino acid sequence: CASSWDRRGPSSDTQYF.

V gene TRBV24-1 combines with J gene TRBJ2-1; 9 bases map to TRBD1. Trimming took 3 bases from V and 8 from J; bases not matched to a gene: 7. Looked up from germline, CDR1 is KGHDR and CDR2 is SFDVKD. CDR3 length equals 15 residues. CDR3: CATSDGDRVMDEQFF. DNA for the CDR3: TGTGCCACCAGTGATGGGGACAGGGTAATGGATGAGCAGTTCTTC.

The sample holds many counts of this clonotype. CDR3 loop: CASYSGFAFGYTF. The CDR3, as DNA: TGTGCCAGCTACAGTGGTTTTGCGTTTGGCTACACCTTC. The chain recombines TRBV27 with TRBJ1-2; D remains ambiguous. Deletions cut 8 bases from V and 7 bases from J, with 17 bases between. The CDR3 length is 13 residues. Germline lookup yields CDR1 MNHEY and CDR2 SMNVEV (reference sequence).